Below, one T cell receptor beta chain is given with its context. No antigen is known for it. A much larger clone lies one base from this, so it may be a read error. MiXCR, run by TCRdb on the reads, gives a single entry per CDR3 protein. The sample lists approximately 590,000 distinct CDR3 sequences, about 40% seen once, with over 45% in the top ten. The data were taken from a study of T cell repertoires in cytomegalovirus infection. Background on the study: Indicated by public TCR beta signatures were CMV infection and matching HLA type.

Per germline, CDR1 SEHNR and CDR2 FQNEAQ (reference sequence). V was clipped by 1 base and J by 1 base, with 7 bases between them. CDR3 size: 14 residues. Study-level findings and limits: Predominance within the ex vivo response was attributable to HLA-C-restricted CMV-specific TCR beta clonotypes.

The TCR originated in a human donor in good health (CMV status not recorded). Some clones in this sample may be carry-over from other donors' samples. The specimen comprised cultured PBMCs, sampled from culture after CMV antigen stimulation. The genes are TRBV7-9 and TRBJ1-1; D gene uncertain. The CDR3 loop reads CASSLGHTNTEAFF. The CDR3 nucleotides read TGTGCCAGCAGCTTAGGTCACACGAACACTGAAGCTTTCTTT.